These T cell receptor beta chains were read from a single sample in a study of T cell responses to AZD1222 COVID-19 vaccine. Using immunoSEQ multiplex PCR, the repertoire was profiled, and TCRdb retains in-frame clones only, with some absent. The sample carries some 150,000 clones, roughly 90% recorded once. Sequencing used peripheral blood, obtained 28 days after the second AZD1222 dose. These receptors all stem from an adult who received the AZD1222 COVID-19 vaccine. The CDR3 runs from the conserved cysteine through the conserved F or W. The D gene is left open where the match is weak. Expanded clones get a size class; other rows say once, few or many, or leave the size out.

clone_size: NA; v_call: TRBV30; j_call: TRBJ1-1; d_call: NA; cdr3_aa: CAWSGVPSGTEAFF; cdr3_nt: TGTGCCTGGAGTGGGGTACCATCGGGGACTGAAGCTTTCTTT
clone_size: NA; v_call: TRBV28; j_call: TRBJ1-2; d_call: TRBD1; cdr3_aa: CASSSPGQGAEYGYTF; cdr3_nt: TGTGCCAGCAGTTCACCGGGACAGGGGGCCGAATATGGCTACACCTTC
clone_size: NA; v_call: TRBV30; j_call: TRBJ1-5; d_call: NA; cdr3_aa: CAWSVVERRQPQHF; cdr3_nt: TGTGCCTGGAGTGTGGTCGAAAGGCGTCAGCCCCAGCATTTT
clone_size: NA; v_call: TRBV14; j_call: TRBJ1-1; d_call: TRBD1; cdr3_aa: CASSQGLGRQGLRAFF; cdr3_nt: TGTGCCAGCAGCCAAGGACTAGGGAGACAGGGGTTGAGGGCTTTCTTT
clone_size: NA; v_call: TRBV4-3; j_call: TRBJ1-2; d_call: NA; cdr3_aa: CASSQEEETVSGYTF; cdr3_nt: TGCGCCAGCAGCCAAGAAGAGGAAACAGTGAGTGGCTACACCTTC
clone_size: NA; v_call: TRBV28; j_call: TRBJ1-2; d_call: NA; cdr3_aa: CASSPQILLRGYTF; cdr3_nt: TGTGCCAGCAGTCCCCAAATCCTCCTGAGGGGCTACACCTTC
clone_size: NA; v_call: TRBV27; j_call: TRBJ2-1; d_call: NA; cdr3_aa: CASSPLGGLYNEQFF; cdr3_nt: TGTGCCAGCAGTCCCCTGGGGGGACTTTACAATGAGCAGTTCTTC
clone_size: NA; v_call: TRBV5-4; j_call: TRBJ1-2; d_call: NA; cdr3_aa: CASSLEAIANYGYTF; cdr3_nt: TGTGCCAGCAGCTTGGAGGCGATCGCTAACTATGGCTACACCTTC
clone_size: NA; v_call: TRBV19; j_call: TRBJ2-7; d_call: TRBD1; cdr3_aa: CASSSTGQGKISYEQYF; cdr3_nt: TGTGCCAGTAGTTCTACCGGACAGGGGAAAATCTCCTACGAGCAGTACTTC
clone_size: NA; v_call: TRBV2; j_call: TRBJ1-2; d_call: NA; cdr3_aa: CASSGGRTGGYTF; cdr3_nt: TGTGCCAGCAGTGGGGGGAGGACGGGAGGCTACACCTTC
clone_size: once; v_call: TRBV5-6; j_call: TRBJ2-3; d_call: NA; cdr3_aa: CASSPGVTDTQYF; cdr3_nt: TGTGCCAGCAGTCCCGGGGTCACAGATACGCAGTATTTT
clone_size: NA; v_call: TRBV14; j_call: TRBJ1-1; d_call: NA; cdr3_aa: CASSQSFRTEAFF; cdr3_nt: TGTGCCAGCAGCCAATCGTTTAGGACTGAAGCTTTCTTT
clone_size: NA; v_call: TRBV5-4; j_call: TRBJ1-5; d_call: NA; cdr3_aa: CASGEGLGQPQHF; cdr3_nt: TGTGCCAGTGGAGAGGGACTAGGGCAGCCCCAGCATTTT
clone_size: NA; v_call: TRBV6-5; j_call: TRBJ1-5; d_call: TRBD1; cdr3_aa: CASSLQGADNQPQHF; cdr3_nt: TGTGCCAGCAGCTTACAGGGGGCGGACAATCAGCCCCAGCATTTT
clone_size: NA; v_call: TRBV6-6; j_call: TRBJ2-3; d_call: TRBD2; cdr3_aa: CASSSRTSRDTQYF; cdr3_nt: TGTGCCAGCAGTTCGCGGACTAGTAGGGATACGCAGTATTTT
clone_size: NA; v_call: TRBV27; j_call: TRBJ2-3; d_call: TRBD2; cdr3_aa: CATSSRGVTDTQYF; cdr3_nt: TGTGCCACTTCCTCCCGGGGGGTCACAGATACGCAGTATTTT
clone_size: NA; v_call: TRBV6-5; j_call: TRBJ2-5; d_call: NA; cdr3_aa: CASSYRLQETQYF; cdr3_nt: TGTGCCAGCAGTTACCGTCTACAAGAGACCCAGTACTTC
clone_size: NA; v_call: TRBV15; j_call: TRBJ2-2; d_call: TRBD1; cdr3_aa: CATSRFGTANTGELFF; cdr3_nt: TGTGCCACCAGCAGATTTGGGACAGCGAACACCGGGGAGCTGTTTTTT
clone_size: once; v_call: TRBV19; j_call: TRBJ1-5; d_call: NA; cdr3_aa: CASSLPRSSNQPQHF; cdr3_nt: TGTGCCAGTAGCTTGCCCCGTTCGAGCAATCAGCCCCAGCATTTT
clone_size: NA; v_call: TRBV7-2; j_call: TRBJ1-5; d_call: NA; cdr3_aa: CASSPGGGNNQPQHF; cdr3_nt: TGTGCCAGCAGCCCGGGTGGGGGGAACAATCAGCCCCAGCATTTT
clone_size: NA; v_call: TRBV5-5; j_call: TRBJ1-5; d_call: NA; cdr3_aa: CASSPRPGSEPQHF; cdr3_nt: TGTGCCAGCAGCCCCCGACCCGGAAGCGAGCCCCAGCATTTT
clone_size: NA; v_call: TRBV27; j_call: TRBJ2-1; d_call: NA; cdr3_aa: CASRPGHINNEQFF; cdr3_nt: TGTGCCAGCAGGCCGGGACATATAAACAATGAGCAGTTCTTC
clone_size: NA; v_call: TRBV7-9; j_call: TRBJ2-7; d_call: NA; cdr3_aa: CASTTAVLAHEQYF; cdr3_nt: TGTGCCAGCACCACAGCGGTACTAGCCCACGAGCAGTACTTC
clone_size: NA; v_call: TRBV18; j_call: TRBJ1-3; d_call: NA; cdr3_aa: CASSGGSSGNTIYF; cdr3_nt: TGTGCCAGCTCAGGAGGGAGCTCTGGAAACACCATATATTTT
clone_size: NA; v_call: TRBV5-3; j_call: TRBJ1-5; d_call: NA; cdr3_aa: CARSARQLNQPQHF; cdr3_nt: TGTGCCAGAAGCGCGAGACAGCTGAATCAGCCCCAGCATTTT
clone_size: NA; v_call: TRBV19; j_call: TRBJ1-5; d_call: NA; cdr3_aa: CASSETGQPQHF; cdr3_nt: TGTGCCAGTAGTGAAACCGGACAGCCCCAGCATTTT
clone_size: NA; v_call: TRBV30; j_call: TRBJ2-1; d_call: TRBD2; cdr3_aa: CAWSVAAGPYNEQFF; cdr3_nt: TGTGCCTGGAGTGTCGCAGCGGGGCCCTACAATGAGCAGTTCTTC
clone_size: NA; v_call: TRBV29-1; j_call: TRBJ1-1; d_call: NA; cdr3_aa: CSVPLGGATMNTEAFF; cdr3_nt: TGCAGCGTCCCACTCGGGGGGGCTACGATGAACACTGAAGCTTTCTTT
clone_size: NA; v_call: TRBV6-1; j_call: TRBJ1-2; d_call: NA; cdr3_aa: CASSESWTLNYGYTF; cdr3_nt: TGTGCCAGCAGTGAATCGTGGACCCTAAACTATGGCTACACCTTC
clone_size: once; v_call: TRBV29-1; j_call: TRBJ2-7; d_call: NA; cdr3_aa: CSVSTFGYEQYF; cdr3_nt: TGCAGCGTCTCCACCTTCGGATACGAGCAGTACTTC
clone_size: NA; v_call: TRBV3-1/TRBV3-2; j_call: TRBJ1-2; d_call: TRBD1; cdr3_aa: CASSWDRNSYGYTF; cdr3_nt: TGTGCCAGCAGCTGGGACAGAAATTCTTATGGCTACACCTTC
clone_size: NA; v_call: TRBV11-3; j_call: TRBJ2-2; d_call: TRBD1; cdr3_aa: CASSPTTGGGELFF; cdr3_nt: TGTGCCAGCAGCCCCACGACAGGGGGCGGGGAGCTGTTTTTT
clone_size: NA; v_call: TRBV5-1; j_call: TRBJ2-7; d_call: NA; cdr3_aa: CASSLTGLSYEQYF; cdr3_nt: TGCGCCAGCAGCTTGACAGGGCTGAGCTACGAGCAGTACTTC
clone_size: NA; v_call: TRBV5-1; j_call: TRBJ2-7; d_call: NA; cdr3_aa: CASSMTAPYEQYF; cdr3_nt: TGCGCCAGCAGTATGACAGCCCCCTACGAGCAGTACTTC
clone_size: NA; v_call: TRBV27; j_call: TRBJ1-1; d_call: NA; cdr3_aa: CASGSGAGFF; cdr3_nt: TGTGCCAGCGGCTCAGGGGCGGGTTTCTTT
clone_size: NA; v_call: TRBV9; j_call: TRBJ1-1; d_call: NA; cdr3_aa: CASSVPHGGATEAFF; cdr3_nt: TGTGCCAGCAGCGTACCCCACGGGGGGGCCACTGAAGCTTTCTTT
clone_size: NA; v_call: TRBV19; j_call: TRBJ2-3; d_call: TRBD2; cdr3_aa: CASRKGLAGGGDTQYF; cdr3_nt: TGTGCCAGTAGGAAGGGGCTAGCGGGAGGAGGGGATACGCAGTATTTT
clone_size: NA; v_call: TRBV6-5; j_call: TRBJ2-1; d_call: TRBD2; cdr3_aa: CASSYSSGGNRNEQFF; cdr3_nt: TGTGCCAGCAGTTACTCGAGCGGGGGGAACCGCAATGAGCAGTTCTTC
clone_size: NA; v_call: TRBV5-1; j_call: TRBJ2-1; d_call: TRBD2; cdr3_aa: CASSLSPGGGYEQFF; cdr3_nt: TGCGCCAGCAGCTTGTCCCCCGGGGGGGGGTATGAGCAGTTCTTC
clone_size: NA; v_call: TRBV3-1/TRBV3-2; j_call: TRBJ2-1; d_call: NA; cdr3_aa: CASTQHSSYNEQFF; cdr3_nt: TGTGCCAGCACCCAACACAGCTCCTACAATGAGCAGTTCTTC
clone_size: NA; v_call: TRBV7-3; j_call: TRBJ1-3; d_call: NA; cdr3_aa: CASSPGGNTIYF; cdr3_nt: TGTGCCAGCAGCCCGGGCGGAAACACCATATATTTT
clone_size: once; v_call: TRBV24-1; j_call: TRBJ2-5; d_call: TRBD1; cdr3_aa: CAPTDRRCQETQYF; cdr3_nt: TGTGCCCCGACGGACAGGCGATGCCAAGAGACCCAGTACTTC
clone_size: once; v_call: TRBV5-1; j_call: TRBJ2-1; d_call: NA; cdr3_aa: CASSLGPSGHDNEQFF; cdr3_nt: TGCGCCAGCAGCTTGGGGCCCAGCGGACACGACAATGAGCAGTTCTTC
clone_size: NA; v_call: TRBV3-1/TRBV3-2; j_call: TRBJ1-2; d_call: NA; cdr3_aa: CASSHPGPELYGYTF; cdr3_nt: TGTGCCAGCAGCCACCCCGGGCCCGAACTCTATGGCTACACCTTC
clone_size: NA; v_call: TRBV14; j_call: TRBJ1-2; d_call: NA; cdr3_aa: CASSQVNRVGYTF; cdr3_nt: TGTGCCAGCAGCCAAGTTAACAGGGTGGGCTACACCTTC
clone_size: NA; v_call: TRBV19; j_call: TRBJ2-7; d_call: NA; cdr3_aa: CASRGRASYEQYF; cdr3_nt: TGTGCCAGTAGGGGCAGGGCCTCCTACGAGCAGTACTTC
clone_size: once; v_call: TRBV6-5; j_call: TRBJ2-7; d_call: NA; cdr3_aa: CASMEAKVYEQYF; cdr3_nt: TGTGCCAGCATGGAGGCGAAAGTCTACGAGCAGTACTTC
clone_size: NA; v_call: TRBV29-1; j_call: TRBJ1-1; d_call: NA; cdr3_aa: CSVGPGVGNTEAFF; cdr3_nt: TGCAGCGTTGGCCCCGGGGTGGGGAACACTGAAGCTTTCTTT
clone_size: NA; v_call: TRBV7-3; j_call: TRBJ2-3; d_call: TRBD1; cdr3_aa: CASRARGLDTDTQYF; cdr3_nt: TGTGCCAGCAGGGCCAGGGGGCTAGACACAGATACGCAGTATTTT
clone_size: NA; v_call: TRBV5-6; j_call: TRBJ2-7; d_call: NA; cdr3_aa: CASSLRNKGYEQYF; cdr3_nt: TGTGCCAGCAGCTTAAGAAACAAGGGCTACGAGCAGTACTTC
clone_size: NA; v_call: TRBV9; j_call: TRBJ2-7; d_call: NA; cdr3_aa: CASSAGTSSYEQYF; cdr3_nt: TGTGCCAGCAGTGCCGGGACAAGCTCCTACGAGCAGTACTTC
clone_size: NA; v_call: TRBV4-1; j_call: TRBJ1-2; d_call: NA; cdr3_aa: CASSQELQKYGYTF; cdr3_nt: TGCGCCAGCAGCCAAGAGTTACAGAAGTATGGCTACACCTTC
clone_size: NA; v_call: TRBV5-5; j_call: TRBJ1-4; d_call: NA; cdr3_aa: CASSYTPRGSNEKLFF; cdr3_nt: TGTGCCAGCAGCTATACCCCAAGGGGGTCTAATGAAAAACTGTTTTTT
clone_size: NA; v_call: TRBV5-6; j_call: TRBJ2-7; d_call: TRBD1; cdr3_aa: CASSSDRGTYEQYF; cdr3_nt: TGTGCCAGCAGCTCGGACAGGGGAACCTACGAGCAGTACTTC